This T cell receptor beta chain was captured in a study of blood T cell repertoires in COVID-19. Study background: The United States, Italy and Spain provided the acute and convalescent COVID-19 samples. PBMCs, B-cell-depleted T cells, or T cells provided the cDNA or gDNA that made up the material.

In the authors' workflow: Reference gene primer amplification gave nucleated cell count estimates. Only in-frame clones appear in the TCRdb table, and some are missing; sequencing was by immunoSEQ multiplex PCR. That table supplies the V and J calls and clone size; D and trimming were determined from the DNA. The sample includes 200,000 to 300,000 clones, around nine tenths of them seen just once. V gave up 4 bases and J gave up 9 bases; unmatched junction bases: 7. This CDR3 is 15 amino acids long. The V gene's germline CDR1 is SGHDN and CDR2 FVKESK. The specimen sequenced was peripheral blood. The chain couples TRBV14 to TRBJ2-1, with 12 positions matching TRBD2. The receptor was isolated from a man aged 25 to 40 with active or convalescent COVID-19. CDR3 residues: CASSPTTSGGFEQFF. The CDR3, as DNA: TGTGCCAGCAGCCCCACTACTAGCGGGGGGTTTGAGCAGTTCTTC.